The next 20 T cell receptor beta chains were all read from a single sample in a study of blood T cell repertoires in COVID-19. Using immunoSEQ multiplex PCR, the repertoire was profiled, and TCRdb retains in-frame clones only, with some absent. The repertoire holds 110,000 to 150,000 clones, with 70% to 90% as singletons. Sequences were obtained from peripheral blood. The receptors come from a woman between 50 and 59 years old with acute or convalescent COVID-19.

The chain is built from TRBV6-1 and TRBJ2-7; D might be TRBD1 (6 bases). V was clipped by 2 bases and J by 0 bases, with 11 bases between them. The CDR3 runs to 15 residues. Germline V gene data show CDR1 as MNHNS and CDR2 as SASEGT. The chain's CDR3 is CASSELVRGSYEQYF. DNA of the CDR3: TGTGCCAGCAGTGAACTCGTCAGGGGCTCCTACGAGCAGTACTTC.

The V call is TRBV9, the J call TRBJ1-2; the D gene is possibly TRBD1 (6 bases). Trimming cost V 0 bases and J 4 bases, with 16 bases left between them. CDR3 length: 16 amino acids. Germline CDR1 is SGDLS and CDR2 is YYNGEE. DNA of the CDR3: TGTGCCAGCAGCGTAGTGGATGGGGGCGGCAGCTATGGCTACACCTTC. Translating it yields CASSVVDGGGSYGYTF. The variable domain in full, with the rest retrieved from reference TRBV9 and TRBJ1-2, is DSGVTQTPKHLITATGQRVTLRCSPRSGDLSVYWYQQSLDQGLQFLIQYYNGEERAKGNILERFSAQQFPDLHSELNLSSLELGDSALYFCASSVVDGGGSYGYTFGSGTRLTVV.

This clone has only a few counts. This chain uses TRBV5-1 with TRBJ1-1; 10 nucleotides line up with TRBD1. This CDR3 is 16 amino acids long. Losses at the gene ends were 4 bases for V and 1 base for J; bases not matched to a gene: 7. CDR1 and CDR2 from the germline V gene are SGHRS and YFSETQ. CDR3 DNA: TGCGCCAGCAGCCCCCTGACAGGGGGCAGGAACACTGAAGCTTTCTTT. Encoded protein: CASSPLTGGRNTEAFF.

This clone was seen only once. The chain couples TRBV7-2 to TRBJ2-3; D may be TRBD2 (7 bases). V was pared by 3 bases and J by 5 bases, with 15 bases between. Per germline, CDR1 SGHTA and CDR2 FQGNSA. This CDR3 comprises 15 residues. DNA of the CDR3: TGTGCCAGCAGCTTGGGGGGGGCAAGATTAGATACGCAGTATTTT. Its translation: CASSLGGARLDTQYF.

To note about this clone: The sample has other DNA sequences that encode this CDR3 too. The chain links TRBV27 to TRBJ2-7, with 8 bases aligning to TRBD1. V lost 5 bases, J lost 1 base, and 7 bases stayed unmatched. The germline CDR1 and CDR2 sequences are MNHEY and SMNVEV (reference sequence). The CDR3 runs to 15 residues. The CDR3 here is CASSLGQGRSYEQYF. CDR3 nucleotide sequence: TGTGCCAGCAGTCTTGGACAGGGACGATCCTACGAGCAGTACTTC.

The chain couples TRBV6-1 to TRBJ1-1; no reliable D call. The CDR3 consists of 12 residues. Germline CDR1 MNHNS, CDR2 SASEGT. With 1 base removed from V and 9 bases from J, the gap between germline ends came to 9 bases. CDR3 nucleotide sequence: TGTGCCAGCAGTGAAGTGGAGGGTAAAGCTTTCTTT. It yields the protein CASSEVEGKAFF.

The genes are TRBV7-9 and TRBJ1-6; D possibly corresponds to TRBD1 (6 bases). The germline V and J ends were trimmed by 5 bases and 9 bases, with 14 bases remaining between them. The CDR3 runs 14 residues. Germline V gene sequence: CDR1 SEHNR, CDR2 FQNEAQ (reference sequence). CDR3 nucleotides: TGTGCCAGCAGCGACGGACAGTGGGCTTCACCCCTCCACTTT. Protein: CASSDGQWASPLHF.

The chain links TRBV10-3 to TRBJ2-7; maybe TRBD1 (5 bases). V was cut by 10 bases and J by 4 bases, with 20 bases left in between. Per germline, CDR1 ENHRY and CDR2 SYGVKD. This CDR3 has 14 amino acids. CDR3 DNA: TGTGCCACCTGGGGCGCTGAAAAGAGGTACGAGCAGTACTTC. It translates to CATWGAEKRYEQYF.

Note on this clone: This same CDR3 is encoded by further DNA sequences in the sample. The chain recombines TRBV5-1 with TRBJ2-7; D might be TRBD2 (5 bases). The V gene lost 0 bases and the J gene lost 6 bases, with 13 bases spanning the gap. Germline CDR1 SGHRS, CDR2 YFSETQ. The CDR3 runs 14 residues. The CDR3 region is CASSLAGGSSEQYF. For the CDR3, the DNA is TGCGCCAGCAGCTTGGCCGGCGGGTCTTCCGAGCAGTACTTC.

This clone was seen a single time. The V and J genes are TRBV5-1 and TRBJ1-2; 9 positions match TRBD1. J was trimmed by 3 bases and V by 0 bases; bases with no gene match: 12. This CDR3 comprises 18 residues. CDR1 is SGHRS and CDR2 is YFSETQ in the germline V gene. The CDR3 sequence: CASSLAVMGTGQDYGYTF. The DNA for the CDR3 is TGCGCCAGCAGCTTGGCCGTAATGGGGACAGGGCAAGACTATGGCTACACCTTC.

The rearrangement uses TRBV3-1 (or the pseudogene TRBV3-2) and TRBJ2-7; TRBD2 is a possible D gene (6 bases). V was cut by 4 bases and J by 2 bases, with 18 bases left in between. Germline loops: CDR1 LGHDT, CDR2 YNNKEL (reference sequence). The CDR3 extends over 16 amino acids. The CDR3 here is CASSLPGLPVPYEQYF. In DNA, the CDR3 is TGTGCCAGCAGCCTACCGGGACTCCCTGTACCCTACGAGCAGTACTTC.

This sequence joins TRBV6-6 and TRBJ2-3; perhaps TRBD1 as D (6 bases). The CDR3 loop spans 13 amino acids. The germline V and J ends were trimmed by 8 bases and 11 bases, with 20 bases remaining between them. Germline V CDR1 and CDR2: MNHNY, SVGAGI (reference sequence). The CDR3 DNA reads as TGTGCCAGCGTACCCGGACAGAGCTCGGGGCAGTATTTT. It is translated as CASVPGQSSGQYF.

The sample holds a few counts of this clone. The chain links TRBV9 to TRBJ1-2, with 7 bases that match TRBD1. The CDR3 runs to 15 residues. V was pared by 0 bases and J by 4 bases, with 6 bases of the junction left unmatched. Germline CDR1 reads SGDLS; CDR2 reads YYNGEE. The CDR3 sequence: CASSVVDRPSYGYTF. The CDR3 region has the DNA TGTGCCAGCAGCGTAGTGGACAGGCCTTCCTATGGCTACACCTTC.

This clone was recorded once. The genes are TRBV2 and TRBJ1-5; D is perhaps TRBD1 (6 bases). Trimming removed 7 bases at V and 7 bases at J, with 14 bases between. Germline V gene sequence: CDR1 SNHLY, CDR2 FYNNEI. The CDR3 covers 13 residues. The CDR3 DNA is TGTGCCAGCACTGAGACAGGAGGACAGCCCCAGCATTTT. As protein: CASTETGGQPQHF.

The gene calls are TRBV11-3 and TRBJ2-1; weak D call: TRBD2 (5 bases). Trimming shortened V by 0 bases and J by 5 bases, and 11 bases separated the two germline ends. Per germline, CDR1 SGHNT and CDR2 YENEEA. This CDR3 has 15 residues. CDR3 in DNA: TGTGCCAGCAGCTTAGACCCTAGCAGCCACAATGAGCAGTTCTTC. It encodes CASSLDPSSHNEQFF.

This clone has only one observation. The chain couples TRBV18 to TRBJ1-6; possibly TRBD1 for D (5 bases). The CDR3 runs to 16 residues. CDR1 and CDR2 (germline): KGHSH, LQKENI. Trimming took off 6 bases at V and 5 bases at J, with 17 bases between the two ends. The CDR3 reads CASSPGWQGNNSPLHF. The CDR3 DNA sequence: TGTGCCAGCTCCCCCGGGTGGCAGGGAAATAATTCACCCCTCCACTTT.

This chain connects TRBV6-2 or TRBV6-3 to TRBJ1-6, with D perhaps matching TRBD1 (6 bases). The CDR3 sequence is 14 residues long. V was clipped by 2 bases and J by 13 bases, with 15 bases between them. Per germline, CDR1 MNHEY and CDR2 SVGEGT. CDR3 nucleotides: TGTGCCAGCAGTTACGCAGGGGCGAGATACCCCCTCCACTTT. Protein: CASSYAGARYPLHF.

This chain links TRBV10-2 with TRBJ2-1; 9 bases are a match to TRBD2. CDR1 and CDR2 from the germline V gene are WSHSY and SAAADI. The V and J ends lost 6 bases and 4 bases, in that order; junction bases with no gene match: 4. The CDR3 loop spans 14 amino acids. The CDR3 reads CASRRTSDYNEQFF. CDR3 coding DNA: TGCGCCAGCAGGAGGACTAGCGATTACAATGAGCAGTTCTTC.

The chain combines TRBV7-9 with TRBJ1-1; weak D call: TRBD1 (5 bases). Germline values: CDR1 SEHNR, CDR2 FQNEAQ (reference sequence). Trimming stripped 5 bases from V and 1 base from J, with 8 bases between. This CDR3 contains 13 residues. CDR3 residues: CASSPQANTEAFF. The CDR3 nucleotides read TGTGCCAGCAGCCCACAGGCGAACACTGAAGCTTTCTTT.

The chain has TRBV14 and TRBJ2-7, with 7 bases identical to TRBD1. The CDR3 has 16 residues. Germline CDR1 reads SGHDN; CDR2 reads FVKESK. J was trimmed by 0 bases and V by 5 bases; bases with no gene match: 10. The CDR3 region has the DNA TGTGCCAGCAGCTCCTACCGGGACAGAAGCTCCTACGAGCAGTACTTC. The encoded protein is CASSSYRDRSSYEQYF.